A selection of T cell receptor beta chains follows, all from one sample in a study of OX40 agonist ivuxolimab in advanced cancers. The protocol was immunoSEQ multiplex PCR, while the TCRdb copy is restricted to in-frame clones and leaves out a portion. This table has about 71,000 clones, about four fifths appearing once. The specimen was CD4+ or CD8+ T cells sorted from blood, collected in a trial of the OX40 agonist ivuxolimab. These receptors were obtained from an adult with an advanced solid tumor such as melanoma, head and neck, liver or kidney cancer. Each CDR3 is given with its conserved first and last residue. The order of the fields is D gene, J gene, clone size, V gene, CDR3 DNA, CDR3 protein. A D gene is named only where the DNA matches it firmly. Expanded clones are given a class, and other clones once, few, many or no size at all.

D: NA
J: TRBJ2-7
size: NA
V: TRBV5-1
DNA: TGCGCCAGCAGCTTGGAAGCCGCCCGGGGCCTCTACGAGCAGTACTTC
CDR3: CASSLEAARGLYEQYF

D: NA
J: TRBJ1-3
size: NA
V: TRBV6-5
DNA: TGTGCCAGCGGAAGGGGGATTGCCTCTGGAAACACCATATATTTT
CDR3: CASGRGIASGNTIYF

D: NA
J: TRBJ1-2
size: NA
V: TRBV30
DNA: TGTGCCTGGAGTGGCTCAGTAGTGGATGGCTACACCTTC
CDR3: CAWSGSVVDGYTF

D: NA
J: TRBJ2-2
size: NA
V: TRBV27
DNA: TGTGCCAGCAGGGGGCTCGCGAACACCGGGGAGCTGTTTTTT
CDR3: CASRGLANTGELFF

D: NA
J: TRBJ2-7
size: NA
V: TRBV4-1
DNA: TGCGCCAGCAGCCAAGATCAGACTTGGTTTTACGAGCAGTACTTC
CDR3: CASSQDQTWFYEQYF

D: NA
J: TRBJ2-3
size: NA
V: TRBV6-8
DNA: TGTGCCAGCAGAGCTAGGGCGCCGACAGATACGCAGTATTTT
CDR3: CASRARAPTDTQYF

D: NA
J: TRBJ2-3
size: NA
V: TRBV11-2
DNA: TGTGCCAGCAGCTTATCCATTAGCACAGATACGCAGTATTTT
CDR3: CASSLSISTDTQYF

D: TRBD1
J: TRBJ1-2
size: NA
V: TRBV6-5
DNA: TGTGCCAGCCAGGACAGGGGGGACGGCTACACCTTC
CDR3: CASQDRGDGYTF

D: NA
J: TRBJ2-3
size: NA
V: TRBV6-5
DNA: TGTGCCAGCACTGAGCAGGGAAAAGGGGGAGATACGCAGTATTTT
CDR3: CASTEQGKGGDTQYF

D: TRBD1
J: TRBJ2-1
size: NA
V: TRBV4-2
DNA: TGTGCCAGCAGCCAAGGGGGACAGGGTTTTGAGCAGTTCTTC
CDR3: CASSQGGQGFEQFF

D: TRBD1
J: TRBJ1-2
size: NA
V: TRBV18
DNA: TGTGCCAGCTCACCAGGCCTACAGGGGGCAGGCGGCTACACCTTC
CDR3: CASSPGLQGAGGYTF

D: TRBD1
J: TRBJ1-6
size: NA
V: TRBV7-9
DNA: TGTGCCAGCAGCTCAGGACAGGGGTTTAATTCACCCCTCCACTTT
CDR3: CASSSGQGFNSPLHF

D: NA
J: TRBJ1-1
size: few
V: TRBV7-3
DNA: TGTGCCAGCAGCTTAAACAGGCTGAACACTGAAGCTTTCTTT
CDR3: CASSLNRLNTEAFF

D: NA
J: TRBJ2-5
size: NA
V: TRBV18
DNA: TGTGCCAGCTCACCAGATCAACCAGGGGTTTGGGAGACCCAGTACTTC
CDR3: CASSPDQPGVWETQYF

D: NA
J: TRBJ2-5
size: NA
V: TRBV29-1
DNA: TGCAGCGTTGAAGAGGGCAGACGCCAAGAGACCCAGTACTTC
CDR3: CSVEEGRRQETQYF

D: NA
J: TRBJ2-7
size: NA
V: TRBV7-3
DNA: TGTGCCAGCAGCTTATTGTCAAGCTCCGAGCAGTACTTC
CDR3: CASSLLSSSEQYF

D: NA
J: TRBJ1-1
size: NA
V: TRBV19
DNA: TGTGCCAGTAGGGACAGAAACATGAACACTGAAGCTTTCTTT
CDR3: CASRDRNMNTEAFF

D: NA
J: TRBJ2-6
size: NA
V: TRBV19
DNA: TGTGCCAGTAGTTCCGTCTCTGGGGCCAACGTCCTGACTTTC
CDR3: CASSSVSGANVLTF

D: NA
J: TRBJ2-7
size: few
V: TRBV18
DNA: TGTGCCAGCTCACCAGGGGGCGATTTTTACGAGCAGTACTTC
CDR3: CASSPGGDFYEQYF

D: NA
J: TRBJ2-3
size: NA
V: TRBV9
DNA: TGTGCCAGCAGCATTCAGGGTTTGACAGATACGCAGTATTTT
CDR3: CASSIQGLTDTQYF

D: NA
J: TRBJ2-5
size: NA
V: TRBV7-7
DNA: TGTGCCAGCAGCAAACAGGGTCAAGAGACCCAGTACTTC
CDR3: CASSKQGQETQYF

D: NA
J: TRBJ1-1
size: NA
V: TRBV10-3
DNA: TGTGCCATCAGTTTCGACGGTAACACTGAAGCTTTCTTT
CDR3: CAISFDGNTEAFF

D: TRBD2
J: TRBJ2-1
size: NA
V: TRBV6-6
DNA: TGTGCCAGCAGTCGGACTAGTCTCAATGAGCAGTTCTTC
CDR3: CASSRTSLNEQFF

D: NA
J: TRBJ1-1
size: many
V: TRBV29-1
DNA: TGCAGCGTTGGGTCAGGGAGAGATACTGAAGCTTTCTTT
CDR3: CSVGSGRDTEAFF

D: NA
J: TRBJ2-7
size: few
V: TRBV7-8
DNA: TGTGCCAGCAGCTTAGAGGTCGAGCAGTACTTC
CDR3: CASSLEVEQYF

D: NA
J: TRBJ2-3
size: NA
V: TRBV4-1
DNA: TGCGCCAGCAGCCAAGAAGCACAGGCCTTTGGTGGCACAGATACGCAGTATTTT
CDR3: CASSQEAQAFGGTDTQYF

D: NA
J: TRBJ1-6
size: NA
V: TRBV28
DNA: TGTGCCAGCAGCTGGACACCGAATAATTCACCCCTCCACTTT
CDR3: CASSWTPNNSPLHF

D: TRBD1
J: TRBJ2-3
size: NA
V: TRBV7-3
DNA: TGTGCCAGCAGCTTCCAGGGGGCGCCAGATACGCAGTATTTT
CDR3: CASSFQGAPDTQYF

D: NA
J: TRBJ1-1
size: NA
V: TRBV5-1
DNA: TGCGCCAGCAGCCCGTGGGGGGGCAAAGACACTGAAGCTTTCTTT
CDR3: CASSPWGGKDTEAFF

D: TRBD1
J: TRBJ2-1
size: NA
V: TRBV6-6
DNA: TGTGCCAGCAAAGGACAGGGTTCCCACAATGAGCAGTTCTTC
CDR3: CASKGQGSHNEQFF

D: NA
J: TRBJ2-2
size: NA
V: TRBV5-1
DNA: TGCGCCAGCAGCTCAACCCACGCTAACACCGGGGAGCTGTTTTTT
CDR3: CASSSTHANTGELFF

D: TRBD1
J: TRBJ1-1
size: NA
V: TRBV4-2
DNA: TGTGCCAGCAGCCAACCCGGACAGGTGAACACTGAAGCTTTCTTT
CDR3: CASSQPGQVNTEAFF

D: TRBD2
J: TRBJ2-5
size: NA
V: TRBV27
DNA: TGTGCCAGCAGTCCCCACGCCCGAGCGGGAGGGATCCAAGAGACCCAGTACTTC
CDR3: CASSPHARAGGIQETQYF

D: TRBD1
J: TRBJ1-6
size: few
V: TRBV7-3
DNA: TGTGCCAGCAGCTCCGTTGGACAGGGGGGCTCACCCCTCCACTTT
CDR3: CASSSVGQGGSPLHF

D: NA
J: TRBJ2-6
size: NA
V: TRBV5-1
DNA: TGCGCCAGCAGCGGGAACAGGGCCTCTGGGGCCAACGTCCTGACTTTC
CDR3: CASSGNRASGANVLTF

D: NA
J: TRBJ2-2
size: NA
V: TRBV19
DNA: TGTGCCAGTATTATCAGAGGGGGAGGCGGGGAGCTGTTTTTT
CDR3: CASIIRGGGGELFF

D: NA
J: TRBJ2-1
size: NA
V: TRBV7-3
DNA: TGTGCCAGCAGCTCAAGGGTACAGGGTTACAATGAGCAGTTCTTC
CDR3: CASSSRVQGYNEQFF

D: NA
J: TRBJ1-2
size: NA
V: TRBV6-1
DNA: TGTGCCAGCACCCTCAACGGAGGGAACTATGGCTACACCTTC
CDR3: CASTLNGGNYGYTF

D: TRBD2
J: TRBJ2-3
size: NA
V: TRBV7-2
DNA: TGTGCCAGCAGCTTATCTACTAGCGGGGTTGCAGATACGCAGTATTTT
CDR3: CASSLSTSGVADTQYF

D: TRBD2
J: TRBJ2-2
size: NA
V: TRBV27
DNA: TGTGCCAGCAGTTTATCTAGCGGGACGAACACCGGGGAGCTGTTTTTT
CDR3: CASSLSSGTNTGELFF

D: NA
J: TRBJ1-2
size: once
V: TRBV7-8
DNA: TGTGCCAGCAGCTTAGTGAGAGGAGGCGGCTACACCTTC
CDR3: CASSLVRGGGYTF

D: NA
J: TRBJ2-2
size: NA
V: TRBV5-6
DNA: TGTGCCAGCAGCTTCCTAGCCCGTGGCGGGGAGCTGTTTTTT
CDR3: CASSFLARGGELFF

D: TRBD1
J: TRBJ2-5
size: NA
V: TRBV6-1
DNA: TGTGCCAGCAGTGACACCAGAGACAGGGGAGAGACCCAGTACTTC
CDR3: CASSDTRDRGETQYF

D: NA
J: TRBJ2-5
size: NA
V: TRBV11-1
DNA: TGTGCCAGCAGCTCCCGCGGGATCCAAGAGACCCAGTACTTC
CDR3: CASSSRGIQETQYF

D: TRBD1
J: TRBJ2-4
size: NA
V: TRBV6-1
DNA: TGTGCCAGCAGTGGGACAGGGTTTGGTTTGGAAAACATTCAGTACTTC
CDR3: CASSGTGFGLENIQYF

D: TRBD1
J: TRBJ2-7
size: once
V: TRBV7-9
DNA: TGTGCCAGCAGTAATAAGGGGACAGCGATATTC
CDR3: CASSNKGTAIF

D: NA
J: TRBJ2-6
size: NA
V: TRBV7-2
DNA: TGTGCCAGCAGCTTACGGTCCGGGGGCTCTCATTCTGGGGCCAACGTCCTGACTTTC
CDR3: CASSLRSGGSHSGANVLTF

D: TRBD2
J: TRBJ2-3
size: NA
V: TRBV6-1
DNA: TGTGCCAGTGGACTAGCCCTGTACACAGATACGCAGTATTTT
CDR3: CASGLALYTDTQYF

D: NA
J: TRBJ2-3
size: once
V: TRBV2
DNA: TGTGCCAGCAGTTCAGAGCCGAGCACAGATACGCAGTATTTT
CDR3: CASSSEPSTDTQYF

D: TRBD2
J: TRBJ2-5
size: NA
V: TRBV12-5
DNA: TGTGCTAGTGCGAGCGGGGGCCACCAAGAGACCCAGTACTTC
CDR3: CASASGGHQETQYF